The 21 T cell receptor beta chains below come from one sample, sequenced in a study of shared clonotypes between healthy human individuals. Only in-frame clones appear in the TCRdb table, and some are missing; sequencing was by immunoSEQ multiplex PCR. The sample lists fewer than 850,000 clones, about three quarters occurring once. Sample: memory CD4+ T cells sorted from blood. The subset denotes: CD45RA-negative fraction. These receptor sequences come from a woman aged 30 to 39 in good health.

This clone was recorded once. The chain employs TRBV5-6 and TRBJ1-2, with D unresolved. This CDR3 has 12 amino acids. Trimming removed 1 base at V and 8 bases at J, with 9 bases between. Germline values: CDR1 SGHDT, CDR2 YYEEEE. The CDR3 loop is CASSLTVGGYTF. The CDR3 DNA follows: TGTGCCAGCAGCTTGACAGTAGGAGGCTACACCTTC.

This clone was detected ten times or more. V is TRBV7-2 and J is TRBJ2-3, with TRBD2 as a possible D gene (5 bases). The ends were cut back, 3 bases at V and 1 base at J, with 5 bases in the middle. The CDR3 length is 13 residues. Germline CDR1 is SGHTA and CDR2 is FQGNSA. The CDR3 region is CASSFSGTDTQYF. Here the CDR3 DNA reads TGTGCCAGCAGCTTTAGCGGCACAGATACGCAGTATTTT.

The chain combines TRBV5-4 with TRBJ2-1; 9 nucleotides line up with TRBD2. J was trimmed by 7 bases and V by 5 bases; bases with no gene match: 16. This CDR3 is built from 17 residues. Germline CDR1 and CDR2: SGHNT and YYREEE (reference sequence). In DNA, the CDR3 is TGTGCCAGCAGAAACCCAGTAGCGGGAGCTGCGTCAAATGAGCAGTTCTTC. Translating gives CASRNPVAGAASNEQFF. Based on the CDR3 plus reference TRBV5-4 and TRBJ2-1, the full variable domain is ETGVTQSPTHLIKTRGQQVTLRCSSQSGHNTVSWYQQALGQGPQFIFQYYREEENGRGNFPPRFSGLQFPNYSSELNVNALELDDSALYLCASRNPVAGAASNEQFFGPGTRLTVL.

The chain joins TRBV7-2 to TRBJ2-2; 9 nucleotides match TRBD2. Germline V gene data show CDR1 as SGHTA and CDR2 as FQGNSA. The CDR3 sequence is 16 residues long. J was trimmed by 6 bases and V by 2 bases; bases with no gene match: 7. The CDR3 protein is CASSLIRAGGPGELFF. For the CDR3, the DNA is TGTGCCAGCAGCTTAATTCGGGCGGGAGGGCCCGGGGAGCTGTTTTTT.

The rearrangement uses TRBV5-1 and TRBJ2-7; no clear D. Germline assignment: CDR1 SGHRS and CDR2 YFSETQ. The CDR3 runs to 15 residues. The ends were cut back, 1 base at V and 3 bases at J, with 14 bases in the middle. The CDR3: CASSLSDLQVYEQYF. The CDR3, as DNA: TGCGCCAGCAGCTTGTCGGACCTTCAGGTCTACGAGCAGTACTTC.

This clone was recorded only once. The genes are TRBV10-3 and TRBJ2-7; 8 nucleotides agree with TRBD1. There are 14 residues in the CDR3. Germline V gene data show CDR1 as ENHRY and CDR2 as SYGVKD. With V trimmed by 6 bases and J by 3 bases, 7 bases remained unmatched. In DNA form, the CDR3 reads TGTGCCATCAGGGGAGATGACAGGGGCTACGAGCAGTACTTC. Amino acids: CAIRGDDRGYEQYF.

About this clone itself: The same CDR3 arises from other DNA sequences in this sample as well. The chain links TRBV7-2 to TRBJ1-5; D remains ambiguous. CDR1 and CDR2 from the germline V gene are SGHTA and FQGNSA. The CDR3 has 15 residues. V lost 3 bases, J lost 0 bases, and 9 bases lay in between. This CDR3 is CASSLDVLSNQPQHF. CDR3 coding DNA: TGTGCCAGCAGCTTGGACGTTCTTAGCAATCAGCCCCAGCATTTT.

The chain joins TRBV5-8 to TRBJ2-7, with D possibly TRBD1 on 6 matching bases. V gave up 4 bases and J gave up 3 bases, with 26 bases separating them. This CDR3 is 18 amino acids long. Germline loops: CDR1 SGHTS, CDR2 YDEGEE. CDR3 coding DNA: TGTGCCAGCAGCGCCACCTTACAGGGCCGCAGGCGTATCTACGAGCAGTACTTC. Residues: CASSATLQGRRRIYEQYF.

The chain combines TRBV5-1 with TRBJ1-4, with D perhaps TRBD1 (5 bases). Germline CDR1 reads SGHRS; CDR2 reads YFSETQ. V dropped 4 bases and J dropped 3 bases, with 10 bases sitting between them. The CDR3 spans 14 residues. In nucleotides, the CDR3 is TGCGCCAGCAGCCCGGGACCGTCTAATGAAAAACTGTTTTTT. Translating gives CASSPGPSNEKLFF.

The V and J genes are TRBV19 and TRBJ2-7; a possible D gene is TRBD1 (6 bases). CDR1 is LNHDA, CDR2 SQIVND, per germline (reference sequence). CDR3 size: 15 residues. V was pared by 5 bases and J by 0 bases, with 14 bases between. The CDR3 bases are TGTGCCAGTAGTCCAGGGGACACCTCCTCCTACGAGCAGTACTTC. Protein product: CASSPGDTSSYEQYF.

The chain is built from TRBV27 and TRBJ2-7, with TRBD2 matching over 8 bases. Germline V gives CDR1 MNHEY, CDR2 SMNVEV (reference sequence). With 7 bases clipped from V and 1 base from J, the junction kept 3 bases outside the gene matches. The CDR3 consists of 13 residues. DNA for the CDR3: TGTGCCAGCACTCGGGGGGGGTCCTACGAGCAGTACTTC. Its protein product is CASTRGGSYEQYF.

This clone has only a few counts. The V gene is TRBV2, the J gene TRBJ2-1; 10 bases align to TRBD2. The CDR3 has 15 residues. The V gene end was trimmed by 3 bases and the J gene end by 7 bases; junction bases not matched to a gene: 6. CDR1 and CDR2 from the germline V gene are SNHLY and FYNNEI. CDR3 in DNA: TGTGCCAGCAGTGACGAAGCGGGAGGGCTGAATGAGCAGTTCTTC. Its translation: CASSDEAGGLNEQFF. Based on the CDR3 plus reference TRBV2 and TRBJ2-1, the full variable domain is EPEVTQTPSHQVTQMGQEVILRCVPISNHLYFYWYRQILGQKVEFLVSFYNNEISEKSEIFDDQFSVERPDGSNFTLKIRSTKLEDSAMYFCASSDEAGGLNEQFFGPGTRLTVL.

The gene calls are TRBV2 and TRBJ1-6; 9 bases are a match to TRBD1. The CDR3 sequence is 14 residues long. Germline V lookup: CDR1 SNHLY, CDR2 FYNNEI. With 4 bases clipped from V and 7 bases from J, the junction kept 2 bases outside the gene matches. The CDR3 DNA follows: TGTGCCAGCAGTGGACAGGGGGACAATTCACCCCTCCACTTT. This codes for CASSGQGDNSPLHF.

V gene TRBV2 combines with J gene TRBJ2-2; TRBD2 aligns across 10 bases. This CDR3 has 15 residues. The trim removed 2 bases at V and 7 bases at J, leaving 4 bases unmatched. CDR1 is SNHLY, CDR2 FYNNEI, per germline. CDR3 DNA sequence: TGTGCCAGCAGTGAACTAGCGGGAGTGGGCGGGGAGCTGTTTTTT. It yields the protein CASSELAGVGGELFF.

The DNA for the CDR3 is TGTGCCAGCAGTGGGGCCCTGGGGGTATACAATGAGCAGTTCTTC. Its translation: CASSGALGVYNEQFF. The chain carries TRBV25-1 and TRBJ2-1; TRBD1 or TRBD2 may be the D gene (5 bases each). The ends were cut back, 4 bases at V and 4 bases at J, with 14 bases in the middle. Germline CDR1 reads MGHDK; CDR2 reads SYGVNS. This CDR3 contains 15 residues.

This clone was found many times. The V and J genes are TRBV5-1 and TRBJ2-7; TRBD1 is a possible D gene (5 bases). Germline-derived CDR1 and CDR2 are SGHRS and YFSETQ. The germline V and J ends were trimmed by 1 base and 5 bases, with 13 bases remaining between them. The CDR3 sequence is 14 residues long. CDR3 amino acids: CASSLYRQGNEQYF. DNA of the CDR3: TGCGCCAGCAGCTTGTACCGGCAGGGTAACGAGCAGTACTTC.

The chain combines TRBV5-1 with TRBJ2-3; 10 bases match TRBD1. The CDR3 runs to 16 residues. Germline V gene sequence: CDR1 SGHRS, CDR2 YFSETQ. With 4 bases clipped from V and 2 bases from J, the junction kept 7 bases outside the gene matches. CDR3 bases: TGCGCCAGCAGCCAGGGACAGGGGCCGAACACAGATACGCAGTATTTT. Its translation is CASSQGQGPNTDTQYF.

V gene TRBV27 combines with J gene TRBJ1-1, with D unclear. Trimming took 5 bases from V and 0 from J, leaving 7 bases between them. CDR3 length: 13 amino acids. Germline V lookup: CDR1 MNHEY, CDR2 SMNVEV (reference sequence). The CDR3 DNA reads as TGTGCCAGCAGTCCCTCCATGAACACTGAAGCTTTCTTT. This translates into CASSPSMNTEAFF.

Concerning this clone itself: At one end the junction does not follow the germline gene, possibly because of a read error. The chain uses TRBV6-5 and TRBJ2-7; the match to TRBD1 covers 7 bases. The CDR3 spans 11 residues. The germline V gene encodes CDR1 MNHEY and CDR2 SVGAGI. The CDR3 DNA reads TGCGCCAGCAGGGGGACCAACGAGCAGTACTTC. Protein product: CASRGTNEQYF.

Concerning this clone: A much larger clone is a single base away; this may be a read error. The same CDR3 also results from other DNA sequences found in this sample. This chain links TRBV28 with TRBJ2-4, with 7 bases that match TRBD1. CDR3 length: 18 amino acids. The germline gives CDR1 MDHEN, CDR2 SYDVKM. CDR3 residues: CASSLYGTVALEKNIQYF. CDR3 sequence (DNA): TGCGCCAGCAGTTTATATGGGACAGTCGCCTTGGAGAAAAACATTCAGTACTTC.

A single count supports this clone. The CDR3: CASSSSQGLDTEAFF. The CDR3 DNA reads as TGTGCCAGCAGCTCATCACAGGGTTTGGACACTGAAGCTTTCTTT. The chain uses TRBV11-2 and TRBJ1-1; the D gene is possibly TRBD1 (6 bases). The CDR3 loop spans 15 amino acids. Germline V gene sequence: CDR1 SGHAT, CDR2 FQNNGV. V shed 4 bases and J shed 3 bases, with 15 bases lying between them.